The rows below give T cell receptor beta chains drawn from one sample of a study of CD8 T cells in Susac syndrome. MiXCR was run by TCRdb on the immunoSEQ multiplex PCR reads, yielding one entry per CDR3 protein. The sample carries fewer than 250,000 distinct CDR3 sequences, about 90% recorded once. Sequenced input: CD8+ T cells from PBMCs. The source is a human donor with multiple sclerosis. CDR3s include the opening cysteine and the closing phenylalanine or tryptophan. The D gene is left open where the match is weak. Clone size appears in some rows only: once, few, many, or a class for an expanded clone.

CDR3aa: CASSYAPETTGTQYF
CDR3nt: TGTGCCAGCAGTTACGCCCCCGAGACTACGGGGACCCAGTACTTC
d_gene: .
v_gene: TRBV6-2/TRBV6-3
j_gene: TRBJ2-5
abundance: .

CDR3aa: CASSQSAAAYNEQFF
CDR3nt: TGCGCCAGCAGCCAATCGGCAGCGGCCTACAATGAGCAGTTCTTC
d_gene: .
v_gene: TRBV4-1
j_gene: TRBJ2-1
abundance: .

CDR3aa: CASSPTSGSIEQFF
CDR3nt: TGTGCCAGCAGTCCAACTAGCGGGAGCATTGAGCAGTTCTTC
d_gene: TRBD2
v_gene: TRBV27
j_gene: TRBJ2-1
abundance: .

CDR3aa: CASRTGGVQPQHF
CDR3nt: TGTGCCAGTAGGACAGGGGGGGTGCAGCCCCAGCATTTT
d_gene: TRBD1
v_gene: TRBV19
j_gene: TRBJ1-5
abundance: .

CDR3aa: CASSLGDGGSNQPQHF
CDR3nt: TGTGCCAGCAGCTTGGGGGACGGGGGAAGCAATCAGCCCCAGCATTTT
d_gene: .
v_gene: TRBV5-6
j_gene: TRBJ1-5
abundance: .

CDR3aa: CSVVYGYGYTF
CDR3nt: TGCAGCGTTGTTTATGGGTATGGCTACACCTTC
d_gene: .
v_gene: TRBV29-1
j_gene: TRBJ1-2
abundance: .

CDR3aa: CASSVEGFMNTEAFF
CDR3nt: TGTGCCAGCAGCGTAGAGGGTTTCATGAACACTGAAGCTTTCTTT
d_gene: .
v_gene: TRBV9
j_gene: TRBJ1-1
abundance: .

CDR3aa: CASSPAITDTQYF
CDR3nt: TGTGCCAGCAGCCCAGCCATCACAGATACGCAGTATTTT
d_gene: .
v_gene: TRBV7-9
j_gene: TRBJ2-3
abundance: .

CDR3aa: CAWSGASGQETQYF
CDR3nt: TGTGCCTGGAGTGGGGCTAGCGGCCAAGAGACCCAGTACTTC
d_gene: TRBD2
v_gene: TRBV30
j_gene: TRBJ2-5
abundance: .

CDR3aa: CATSRGRQATNEKLFF
CDR3nt: TGTGCCACCAGCAGAGGCCGACAGGCAACTAATGAAAAACTGTTTTTT
d_gene: .
v_gene: TRBV15
j_gene: TRBJ1-4
abundance: .

CDR3aa: CASSYSAGGNTEAFF
CDR3nt: TGTGCCAGCAGTTACTCAGCAGGGGGGAACACTGAAGCTTTCTTT
d_gene: TRBD1
v_gene: TRBV6-5
j_gene: TRBJ1-1
abundance: .

CDR3aa: CASSPRRGWAEKLFF
CDR3nt: TGTGCCAGCAGCCCGAGACGCGGGTGGGCTGAAAAACTGTTTTTT
d_gene: .
v_gene: TRBV13
j_gene: TRBJ1-4
abundance: .

CDR3aa: CASSEKEGDTEAFF
CDR3nt: TGTGCCAGCAGTGAAAAAGAGGGAGACACTGAAGCTTTCTTT
d_gene: .
v_gene: TRBV2
j_gene: TRBJ1-1
abundance: .

CDR3aa: CASSSGVREQYF
CDR3nt: TGTGCCAGCAGCTCCGGGGTTCGCGAGCAGTACTTC
d_gene: .
v_gene: TRBV5-6
j_gene: TRBJ2-7
abundance: .

CDR3aa: CASSLVSAAETQYF
CDR3nt: TGTGCCAGCAGCTTAGTTTCGGCGGCGGAGACCCAGTACTTC
d_gene: .
v_gene: TRBV7-2
j_gene: TRBJ2-5
abundance: .

CDR3aa: CASSVGTAGYEQYF
CDR3nt: TGTGCCAGCAGCGTTGGGACAGCAGGCTACGAGCAGTACTTC
d_gene: TRBD1
v_gene: TRBV9
j_gene: TRBJ2-7
abundance: few

CDR3aa: CVVRDRGRYEQYF
CDR3nt: TGTGTTGTCCGGGACAGGGGAAGGTACGAGCAGTACTTC
d_gene: TRBD1
v_gene: TRBV30
j_gene: TRBJ2-7
abundance: once

CDR3aa: CATSLNGHEAFF
CDR3nt: TGTGCCACCAGCCTAAACGGACACGAAGCTTTCTTT
d_gene: .
v_gene: TRBV15
j_gene: TRBJ1-1
abundance: .

CDR3aa: CASRAGGGTEAFF
CDR3nt: TGTGCCAGCAGAGCAGGGGGTGGTACTGAAGCTTTCTTT
d_gene: TRBD1
v_gene: TRBV6-4
j_gene: TRBJ1-1
abundance: .

CDR3aa: CVSGAFGETQYF
CDR3nt: TGTGTATCGGGGGCCTTTGGGGAGACCCAGTACTTC
d_gene: .
v_gene: TRBV5-4
j_gene: TRBJ2-5
abundance: once

CDR3aa: CAWSVWDGDEQFF
CDR3nt: TGTGCCTGGAGTGTTTGGGATGGGGATGAGCAGTTCTTC
d_gene: .
v_gene: TRBV30
j_gene: TRBJ2-1
abundance: .

CDR3aa: CASSLAEVYYEQYF
CDR3nt: TGTGCCAGCAGCTTAGCGGAGGTATACTACGAGCAGTACTTC
d_gene: .
v_gene: TRBV7-2
j_gene: TRBJ2-7
abundance: .

CDR3aa: CSARDLEGSYEQYF
CDR3nt: TGCAGTGCTAGAGATTTGGAGGGCTCCTACGAGCAGTACTTC
d_gene: .
v_gene: TRBV20-1
j_gene: TRBJ2-7
abundance: few

CDR3aa: CASSLAGGGASPYEQYF
CDR3nt: TGTGCCAGCAGCTTGGCCGGAGGGGGGGCGAGTCCCTACGAGCAGTACTTC
d_gene: .
v_gene: TRBV5-6
j_gene: TRBJ2-7
abundance: .

CDR3aa: CASRGYTEAFF
CDR3nt: TGTGCCAGCAGGGGGTACACTGAAGCTTTCTTT
d_gene: .
v_gene: TRBV28
j_gene: TRBJ1-1
abundance: .

CDR3aa: CATTTGGYGYTF
CDR3nt: TGTGCCACCACGACAGGCGGCTATGGCTACACCTTC
d_gene: .
v_gene: TRBV2
j_gene: TRBJ1-2
abundance: .

CDR3aa: CASSALAGGGRNTIYF
CDR3nt: TGTGCCAGCAGCGCCCTGGCGGGTGGAGGACGAAACACCATATATTTT
d_gene: .
v_gene: TRBV7-8
j_gene: TRBJ1-3
abundance: .

CDR3aa: CASSLATSSGELFF
CDR3nt: TGTGCCAGCAGCTTAGCGACCTCAAGCGGGGAGCTGTTTTTT
d_gene: .
v_gene: TRBV7-6
j_gene: TRBJ2-2
abundance: .

CDR3aa: CSARKAMEETQYF
CDR3nt: TGCAGTGCTAGAAAAGCGATGGAAGAGACCCAGTACTTC
d_gene: .
v_gene: TRBV20-1
j_gene: TRBJ2-5
abundance: .

CDR3aa: CASSLGQYNEQFF
CDR3nt: TGTGCCAGCAGTTTAGGACAGTACAATGAGCAGTTCTTC
d_gene: .
v_gene: TRBV12-3/TRBV12-4
j_gene: TRBJ2-1
abundance: few

CDR3aa: CATSRDLGGDTEAFF
CDR3nt: TGTGCCACCAGCAGAGATTTGGGTGGGGACACTGAAGCTTTCTTT
d_gene: .
v_gene: TRBV15
j_gene: TRBJ1-1
abundance: .

CDR3aa: CASAQGINQPQHF
CDR3nt: TGTGCCAGTGCCCAGGGAATCAATCAGCCCCAGCATTTT
d_gene: .
v_gene: TRBV2
j_gene: TRBJ1-5
abundance: .

CDR3aa: CSAMFDRGLNTGELFF
CDR3nt: TGCAGTGCTATGTTTGACAGGGGGTTGAACACCGGGGAGCTGTTTTTT
d_gene: TRBD1
v_gene: TRBV20-1
j_gene: TRBJ2-2
abundance: once

CDR3aa: CASSLDDSYEQYF
CDR3nt: TGCGCCAGCAGCTTGGACGACAGCTACGAGCAGTACTTC
d_gene: .
v_gene: TRBV5-1
j_gene: TRBJ2-7
abundance: .

CDR3aa: CASSSGQGHSYEQYF
CDR3nt: TGTGCCAGCAGCTCGGGACAGGGTCACTCCTACGAGCAGTACTTC
d_gene: TRBD1
v_gene: TRBV13
j_gene: TRBJ2-7
abundance: .

CDR3aa: CASSQDPRNYGYTF
CDR3nt: TGCGCCAGCAGCCAAGATCCCAGGAACTATGGCTACACCTTC
d_gene: .
v_gene: TRBV4-1
j_gene: TRBJ1-2
abundance: .

CDR3aa: CASSVGLAGGGYEQYF
CDR3nt: TGCGCCAGCAGCGTAGGACTAGCGGGAGGAGGGTACGAGCAGTACTTC
d_gene: TRBD2
v_gene: TRBV4-3
j_gene: TRBJ2-7
abundance: .

CDR3aa: CASSEGSGDQETQYF
CDR3nt: TGTGCCAGCAGCGAGGGTAGCGGGGATCAAGAGACCCAGTACTTC
d_gene: TRBD2
v_gene: TRBV9
j_gene: TRBJ2-5
abundance: .

CDR3aa: CASSAGTGSTDTQYF
CDR3nt: TGTGCCAGCAGTGCCGGGACAGGGTCCACAGATACGCAGTATTTT
d_gene: TRBD1
v_gene: TRBV6-5
j_gene: TRBJ2-3
abundance: .

CDR3aa: CASGARTDTQYF
CDR3nt: TGTGCCAGCGGGGCGCGCACAGATACGCAGTATTTT
d_gene: .
v_gene: TRBV6-5
j_gene: TRBJ2-3
abundance: .

CDR3aa: CASGTGGLQIGELFF
CDR3nt: TGTGCCAGCGGCACTGGAGGCCTCCAGATAGGGGAGCTGTTTTTT
d_gene: .
v_gene: TRBV5-6
j_gene: TRBJ2-2
abundance: .

CDR3aa: CASSFQRSLF
CDR3nt: TGTGCCAGCAGCTTCCAAAGGTCTCTCTTT
d_gene: .
v_gene: TRBV5-8
j_gene: TRBJ1-1
abundance: .

CDR3aa: CASSLGLAGAEQFF
CDR3nt: TGTGCCAGCAGCTTAGGACTAGCGGGAGCTGAGCAGTTCTTC
d_gene: TRBD2
v_gene: TRBV7-9
j_gene: TRBJ2-1
abundance: .

CDR3aa: CASSLRLAGGPTDTQYF
CDR3nt: TGTGCCAGCAGTTTGCGGCTAGCGGGAGGGCCCACAGATACGCAGTATTTT
d_gene: TRBD2
v_gene: TRBV27
j_gene: TRBJ2-3
abundance: .

CDR3aa: CASSIGQGGGYTF
CDR3nt: TGTGCCAGTAGTATAGGACAGGGCGGCGGCTACACCTTC
d_gene: TRBD1
v_gene: TRBV19
j_gene: TRBJ1-2
abundance: .

CDR3aa: CSVIGRLYTEAFF
CDR3nt: TGCAGCGTTATAGGCAGGTTGTACACTGAAGCTTTCTTT
d_gene: .
v_gene: TRBV29-1
j_gene: TRBJ1-1
abundance: .

CDR3aa: CASSPQDTEAFF
CDR3nt: TGTGCCAGCTCACCTCAGGACACTGAAGCTTTCTTT
d_gene: .
v_gene: TRBV18
j_gene: TRBJ1-1
abundance: few

CDR3aa: CASSPPYYEQYF
CDR3nt: TGTGCCAGCAGTCCACCTTACTACGAGCAGTACTTC
d_gene: .
v_gene: TRBV6-2/TRBV6-3
j_gene: TRBJ2-7
abundance: .

CDR3aa: CASRPLGGAKNIQYF
CDR3nt: TGTGCCAGCAGACCTTTAGGAGGTGCCAAAAACATTCAGTACTTC
d_gene: .
v_gene: TRBV12-3/TRBV12-4
j_gene: TRBJ2-4
abundance: .

CDR3aa: CASSQLSGRGNEQFF
CDR3nt: TGTGCCAGCAGCCAACTTAGCGGGAGGGGGAATGAGCAGTTCTTC
d_gene: TRBD2
v_gene: TRBV13
j_gene: TRBJ2-1
abundance: .

CDR3aa: CASSYSITGENTEAFF
CDR3nt: TGTGCCAGCAGTTACTCGATTACGGGCGAGAACACTGAAGCTTTCTTT
d_gene: .
v_gene: TRBV6-5
j_gene: TRBJ1-1
abundance: .

CDR3aa: CASSLLGGNTEAFF
CDR3nt: TGTGCCAGCTCCCTCTTGGGAGGGAACACTGAAGCTTTCTTT
d_gene: .
v_gene: TRBV11-1
j_gene: TRBJ1-1
abundance: .

CDR3aa: CASSPGTGNYGYTF
CDR3nt: TGTGCCAGCAGCCCCGGGACAGGGAACTATGGCTACACCTTC
d_gene: TRBD1
v_gene: TRBV5-6
j_gene: TRBJ1-2
abundance: few

CDR3aa: CASSQDSPVGEFF
CDR3nt: TGCGCCAGCAGCCAAGATTCCCCCGTGGGGGAGTTCTTC
d_gene: .
v_gene: TRBV4-3
j_gene: TRBJ2-1
abundance: .

CDR3aa: CASSLEMEAFF
CDR3nt: TGTGCCAGCAGCTTAGAAATGGAAGCTTTCTTT
d_gene: .
v_gene: TRBV7-8
j_gene: TRBJ1-1
abundance: .

CDR3aa: CASKRPGGDSSYEQYF
CDR3nt: TGTGCCAGCAAAAGGCCGGGAGGCGATAGCTCCTACGAGCAGTACTTC
d_gene: TRBD2
v_gene: TRBV6-2/TRBV6-3
j_gene: TRBJ2-7
abundance: .

CDR3aa: CASSLGLGTSEVAFF
CDR3nt: TGTGCCAGCAGCTTGGGCCTAGGGACTTCTGAGGTAGCTTTCTTT
d_gene: .
v_gene: TRBV5-4
j_gene: TRBJ1-1
abundance: .

CDR3aa: CASSLGSGVGYEQYF
CDR3nt: TGTGCCAGCAGCTTGGGATCTGGAGTAGGATACGAGCAGTACTTC
d_gene: .
v_gene: TRBV11-2
j_gene: TRBJ2-7
abundance: .

CDR3aa: CASSYRTNTEAFF
CDR3nt: TGTGCCAGCAGTTATAGGACTAACACTGAAGCTTTCTTT
d_gene: .
v_gene: TRBV12-3/TRBV12-4
j_gene: TRBJ1-1
abundance: once